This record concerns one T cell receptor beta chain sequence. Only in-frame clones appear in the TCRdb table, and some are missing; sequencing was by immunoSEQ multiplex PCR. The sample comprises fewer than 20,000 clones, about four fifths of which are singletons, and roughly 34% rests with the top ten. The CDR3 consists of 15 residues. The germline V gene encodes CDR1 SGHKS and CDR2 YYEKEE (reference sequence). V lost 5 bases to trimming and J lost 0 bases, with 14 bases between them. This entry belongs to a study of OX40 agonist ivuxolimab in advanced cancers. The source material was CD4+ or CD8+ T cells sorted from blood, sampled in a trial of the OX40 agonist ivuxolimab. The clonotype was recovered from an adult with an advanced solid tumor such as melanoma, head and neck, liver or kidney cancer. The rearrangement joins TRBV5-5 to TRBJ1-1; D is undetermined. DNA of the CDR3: TGTGCCAGCAGTTTCCGACCGTCCTTGAACACTGAAGCTTTCTTT. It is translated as CASSFRPSLNTEAFF.